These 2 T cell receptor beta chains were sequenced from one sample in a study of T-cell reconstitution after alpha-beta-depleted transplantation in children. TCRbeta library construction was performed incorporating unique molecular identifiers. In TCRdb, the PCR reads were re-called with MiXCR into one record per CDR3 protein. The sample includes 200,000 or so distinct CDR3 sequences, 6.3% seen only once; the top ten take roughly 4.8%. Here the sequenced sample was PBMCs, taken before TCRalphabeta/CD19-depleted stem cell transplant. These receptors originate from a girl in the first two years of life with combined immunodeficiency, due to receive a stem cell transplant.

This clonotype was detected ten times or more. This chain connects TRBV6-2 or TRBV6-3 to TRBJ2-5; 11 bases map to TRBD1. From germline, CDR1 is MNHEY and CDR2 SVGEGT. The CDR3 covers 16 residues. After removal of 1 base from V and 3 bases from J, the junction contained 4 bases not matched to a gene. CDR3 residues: CASSYYGGQGEETQYF. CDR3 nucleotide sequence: TGTGCCAGCAGTTACTACGGGGGACAGGGGGAAGAGACCCAGTACTTC.

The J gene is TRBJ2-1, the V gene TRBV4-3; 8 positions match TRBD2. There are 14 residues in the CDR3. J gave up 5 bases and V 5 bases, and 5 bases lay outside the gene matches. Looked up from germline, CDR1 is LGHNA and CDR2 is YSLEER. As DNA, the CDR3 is TGCGCCAGCAGCTCTCGGGGGGGGGACAATGAGCAGTTCTTC. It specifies CASSSRGGDNEQFF.